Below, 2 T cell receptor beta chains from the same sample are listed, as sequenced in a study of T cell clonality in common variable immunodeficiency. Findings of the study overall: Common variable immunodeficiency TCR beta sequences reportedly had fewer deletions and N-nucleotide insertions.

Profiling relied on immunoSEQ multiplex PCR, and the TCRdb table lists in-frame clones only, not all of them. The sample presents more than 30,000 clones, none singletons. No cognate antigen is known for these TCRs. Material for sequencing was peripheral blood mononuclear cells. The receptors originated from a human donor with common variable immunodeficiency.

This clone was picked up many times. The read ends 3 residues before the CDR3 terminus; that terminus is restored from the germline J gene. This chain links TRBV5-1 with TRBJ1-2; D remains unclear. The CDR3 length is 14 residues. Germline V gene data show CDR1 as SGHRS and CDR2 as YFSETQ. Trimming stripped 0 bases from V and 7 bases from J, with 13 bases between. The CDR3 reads CASSLVQNSGGYTF. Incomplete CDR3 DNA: TGCGCCAGCAGCTTGGTACAGAATAGCGGTGGC.

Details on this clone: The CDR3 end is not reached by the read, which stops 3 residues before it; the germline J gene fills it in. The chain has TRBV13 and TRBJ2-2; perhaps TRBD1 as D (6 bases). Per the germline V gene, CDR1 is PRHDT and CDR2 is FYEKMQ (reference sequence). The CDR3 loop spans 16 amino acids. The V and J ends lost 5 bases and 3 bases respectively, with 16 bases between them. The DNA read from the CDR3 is TGTGCCAGCAGCCAGGACAGCCCTGGGGACACCGGGGAG. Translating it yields CASSQDSPGDTGE. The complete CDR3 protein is CASSQDSPGDTGELFF.